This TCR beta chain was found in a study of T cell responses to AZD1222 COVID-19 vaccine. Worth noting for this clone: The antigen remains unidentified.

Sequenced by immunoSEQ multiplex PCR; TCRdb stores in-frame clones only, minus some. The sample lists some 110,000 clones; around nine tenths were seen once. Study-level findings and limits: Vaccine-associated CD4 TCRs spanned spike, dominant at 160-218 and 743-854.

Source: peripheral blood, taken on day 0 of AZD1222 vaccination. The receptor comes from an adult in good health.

The CDR3 DNA reads as TGTGCCAGCAGCCAAGGATTTTTCTCTGGTCAGCCCCAGCATTTT. This translates into CASSQGFFSGQPQHF. V and J are TRBV3-1 (or the pseudogene TRBV3-2) and TRBJ1-5; D is undetermined. Per germline, CDR1 LGHDT and CDR2 YNNKEL (reference sequence). The CDR3 has 15 residues. Trimming shortened V by 1 base and J by 6 bases, and 13 bases separated the two germline ends.